Presented here are 26 T cell receptor beta chains from one specimen sequenced in a study of cytomegalovirus exposure and HLA in healthy donors. Amplification used 60 Vbeta primers and 13 Jbeta primers. Generated by immunoSEQ multiplex PCR, the TCRdb table keeps only in-frame clones and is missing some. The sample lists some 150,000 clones, about 62% occurring once. Sequenced sample: PBMCs. Receptors were obtained from a man aged 35 to 55 in good health and CMV-seronegative.

V and J are TRBV19 and TRBJ2-3; 13 positions agree with TRBD2. The CDR3 contains 15 residues. The germline gives CDR1 LNHDA, CDR2 SQIVND (reference sequence). V trimming: 5 bases; J trimming: 5 bases; junction bases outside the gene matches: 4. CDR3 in DNA: TGTGCCAGTAGTCGACTAGCGGGGGGTCAAGATACGCAGTATTTT. It codes for CASSRLAGGQDTQYF.

On this clone itself: At one end, the junction sequence differs from germline, possibly due to a read error. The chain carries TRBV7-9 and TRBJ2-3; 8 bases are shared with TRBD2. Per the germline V gene, CDR1 is SEHNR and CDR2 is FQNEAQ (reference sequence). This CDR3 is built from 17 residues. This chain's CDR3 is CSSSQGEIAGGADTQYF. In DNA, the CDR3 is TGTTCCAGCAGCCAAGGGGAGATCGCGGGAGGAGCCGATACGCAGTATTTT. Full variable domain (rest looked up from reference TRBV7-9 and TRBJ2-3): DTGVSQNPRHKITKRGQNVTFRCDPISEHNRLYWYRQTLGQGPEFLTYFQNEAQLEKSRLLSDRFSAERPKGSFSTLEIQRTEQGDSAMYLCSSSQGEIAGGADTQYFGPGTRLTVL.

This sequence joins TRBV5-1 and TRBJ2-1; TRBD1 agrees at 7 bases. V was pared by 4 bases and J by 10 bases, with 17 bases of the junction left unmatched. The CDR3 is 16 amino acids. Germline lookup yields CDR1 SGHRS and CDR2 YFSETQ. In DNA, the CDR3 is TGCGCCAGCAGCCCCAACATACAGGGGTCAGGGGAAGAGCAGTTCTTC. Translated, it gives CASSPNIQGSGEEQFF. The whole variable domain, filled in from reference TRBV5-1 and TRBJ2-1, reads KAGVTQTPRYLIKTRGQQVTLSCSPISGHRSVSWYQQTPGQGLQFLFEYFSETQRNKGNFPGRFSGRQFSNSRSEMNVSTLELGDSALYLCASSPNIQGSGEEQFFGPGTRLTVL.

This clone was found a few times. The rearrangement links TRBV6-7 to TRBJ2-5, with TRBD2 matching 9 bases. TRBV6-7 is known as an ORF, though its function is uncertain. This CDR3 region has 15 residues. The V segment lost 3 bases and the J segment 5 bases; nucleotides outside the gene matches: 7. This chain's CDR3 is CASSYSSGGLETQYF. In DNA form, the CDR3 reads TGTGCCAGCAGTTATTCGAGCGGGGGGCTGGAGACCCAGTACTTC.

V usage is TRBV11-2 and J usage is TRBJ1-2; a possible D gene is TRBD1 (6 bases). The V gene lost 1 base and the J gene lost 2 bases, with 11 bases spanning the gap. Germline values: CDR1 SGHAT, CDR2 FQNNGV. The CDR3 is 15 residues long. The CDR3, as DNA: TGTGCCAGCAGCTTAGTGAGCGGGACAAACTATGGCTACACCTTC. Protein sequence: CASSLVSGTNYGYTF.

The CDR3 coding sequence is TGCGCCAGCAGCTTGGCCTCCCCCTCCACAGATACGCAGTATTTT. Translating gives CASSLASPSTDTQYF. This sequence joins TRBV5-1 and TRBJ2-3; D remains ambiguous. V was clipped by 0 bases and J by 2 bases, with 10 bases between them. This CDR3 spans 15 amino acids. Germline V gene sequence: CDR1 SGHRS, CDR2 YFSETQ.

This clone was seen only once. The CDR3 DNA reads as TGTGCCAGCAGCGTAGGAGGACAGGGAGGCACCGGGGAGCTGTTTTTT. This translates into CASSVGGQGGTGELFF. The V and J genes are TRBV9 and TRBJ2-2; 8 bases fit TRBD1. This CDR3 is built from 16 residues. V gave up 0 bases and J gave up 4 bases; unmatched junction bases: 5. CDR1 and CDR2 (germline): SGDLS, YYNGEE.

The V call is TRBV2, the J call TRBJ2-7; 7 nucleotides align to TRBD1. CDR1 SNHLY and CDR2 FYNNEI come from the germline V gene. The CDR3 totals 12 residues. Trimming cost V 7 bases and J 5 bases; bases outside gene matches: 5. CDR3 protein: CASNRGPNEQYF. The CDR3 DNA reads as TGTGCCAGCAACAGGGGTCCCAACGAGCAGTACTTC.

The chain has TRBV30 and TRBJ2-3; 11 positions match TRBD2. The germline CDR1 and CDR2 sequences are GTSNPN and SVGIG (reference sequence). Germline trimming cut 4 bases from V and 5 bases from J; bases unmatched to any gene: 11. This CDR3 region has 16 residues. This CDR3 is CAWTVTSGMFGDTQYF. CDR3 in DNA: TGTGCCTGGACGGTGACTAGCGGGATGTTCGGAGATACGCAGTATTTT. The variable domain in full, completed from reference TRBV30 and TRBJ2-3, reads SQTIHQWPATLVQPVGSPLSLECTVEGTSNPNLYWYRQAAGRGLQLLFYSVGIGQISSEVPQNLSASRPQDRQFILSSKKLLLSDSGFYLCAWTVTSGMFGDTQYFGPGTRLTVL.

This chain connects TRBV30 to TRBJ1-1, with TRBD1 matching over 8 bases. Germline CDR1 and CDR2: GTSNPN and SVGIG (reference sequence). The CDR3 totals 14 residues. V gave up 4 bases and J gave up 1 base; unmatched junction bases: 5. CDR3: CAWNHGQGNTEAFF. The CDR3 DNA reads as TGTGCCTGGAACCACGGACAGGGGAACACTGAAGCTTTCTTT.

V usage is TRBV30 and J usage is TRBJ2-4; D is perhaps TRBD1 (6 bases). V lost 5 bases, J lost 1 base, and 6 bases lay in between. Germline CDR1 is GTSNPN and CDR2 is SVGIG (reference sequence). The CDR3 covers 12 residues. CDR3 bases: TGTGCCTGGCAGGGGGCCAAAAACATTCAGTACTTC. Amino acids: CAWQGAKNIQYF.

As DNA, the CDR3 is TGTGCCAGCAGTGTCCGGACGGACATGAACACTGAAGCTTTCTTT. This sequence encodes CASSVRTDMNTEAFF. This sequence joins TRBV6-1 and TRBJ1-1; possibly TRBD1 for D (5 bases). The CDR3 contains 15 residues. V lost 4 bases to trimming and J lost 0 bases, with 12 bases between them. Germline V CDR1 and CDR2: MNHNS, SASEGT.

V gene TRBV9 combines with J gene TRBJ2-7, with TRBD1 matching over 10 bases. The germline V gene has CDR1 SGDLS and CDR2 YYNGEE. CDR3 size: 16 residues. The trim removed 0 bases at V and 4 bases at J, leaving 7 bases unmatched. CDR3 sequence (DNA): TGTGCCAGCAGCGTAGCTCCCGGACAGGGGGAATACGAGCAGTACTTC. It is translated as CASSVAPGQGEYEQYF.

This sequence joins TRBV15 and TRBJ1-2; D is unresolved. CDR1 is LNHNV and CDR2 is YYDKDF in the germline V gene (reference sequence). The CDR3 consists of 14 residues. V lost 0 bases and J lost 2, with 7 bases in between. This chain's CDR3 is CATSRELINYGYTF. CDR3 bases: TGTGCCACCAGCAGAGAACTAATAAACTATGGCTACACCTTC.

Only a few counts were recorded for this clone. J is TRBJ2-1 and V is TRBV30, with a possible D match to TRBD2 (5 bases). Germline V gene lookup returns CDR1 GTSNPN and CDR2 SVGIG (reference sequence). The CDR3 covers 13 residues. With 4 bases removed from V and 2 bases from J, the gap between germline ends came to 9 bases. CDR3 region: CAWTTGAYNEQFF. In DNA, the CDR3 is TGTGCCTGGACCACCGGGGCCTACAATGAGCAGTTCTTC. Full variable domain (missing parts from reference TRBV30 and TRBJ2-1): SQTIHQWPATLVQPVGSPLSLECTVEGTSNPNLYWYRQAAGRGLQLLFYSVGIGQISSEVPQNLSASRPQDRQFILSSKKLLLSDSGFYLCAWTTGAYNEQFFGPGTRLTVL.

The chain has TRBV10-3 and TRBJ1-1, with D possibly being TRBD1 (6 bases). Germline-derived CDR1 and CDR2 are ENHRY and SYGVKD. V lost 7 bases and J 5 bases, leaving 14 bases between the germline ends. This CDR3 contains 13 residues. CDR3 sequence: CAINSGVKTEAFF. The CDR3, as DNA: TGTGCCATCAATTCAGGGGTAAAGACTGAAGCTTTCTTT.

CDR3 loop: CASSLRKVSGFYNEQFF. The CDR3 region has the DNA TGTGCCAGTAGCCTCCGCAAGGTGAGCGGGTTCTACAATGAGCAGTTCTTC. This chain connects TRBV19 to TRBJ2-1, with D possibly TRBD2 on 6 matching bases. With 6 bases removed from V and 3 bases from J, the gap between germline ends came to 21 bases. Germline loops: CDR1 LNHDA, CDR2 SQIVND (reference sequence). The CDR3 consists of 17 residues.

The gene calls are TRBV4-2 and TRBJ2-1; the match to TRBD2 covers 10 bases. Germline-derived CDR1 and CDR2 are LGHNA and YNFKEQ. The CDR3 runs 16 residues. Trimming cost V 5 bases and J 4 bases; bases outside gene matches: 8. This CDR3 reads CASSTLLAGQYNEQFF. The DNA for the CDR3 is TGTGCCAGCAGCACCCTACTAGCGGGACAATACAATGAGCAGTTCTTC.

This chain connects TRBV6-1 to TRBJ1-1, with D tentatively TRBD1 (5 bases). The CDR3 runs to 12 residues. The V and J ends lost 8 bases and 3 bases respectively, with 10 bases between them. The germline gives CDR1 MNHNS, CDR2 SASEGT. The CDR3 loop is CASPDRYTEAFF. In nucleotides, the CDR3 is TGTGCCAGCCCTGACAGATACACTGAAGCTTTCTTT.

The V call is TRBV19, the J call TRBJ2-1; 7 bases agree with TRBD1. This CDR3 contains 13 residues. Germline-derived CDR1 and CDR2 are LNHDA and SQIVND (reference sequence). The trim removed 6 bases at V and 5 bases at J, leaving 4 bases unmatched. CDR3 protein: CASSIDRDNEQFF. The CDR3 nucleotides are TGTGCCAGTAGCATCGACAGGGACAATGAGCAGTTCTTC.

The V and J genes are TRBV7-8 and TRBJ2-3; TRBD2 aligns across 8 bases. The CDR3 length is 13 residues. The ends lost 8 bases at V and 2 bases at J; junction bases unmatched: 3. From germline, CDR1 is SGHVS and CDR2 FQNEAQ. The CDR3 loop is CASAGGFTDTQYF. CDR3 coding DNA: TGTGCCAGCGCGGGAGGATTCACAGATACGCAGTATTTT.

This rearrangement joins TRBV7-9 to TRBJ2-7; 9 bases are shared with TRBD2. The germline V gene has CDR1 SEHNR and CDR2 FQNEAQ (reference sequence). The V gene end was trimmed by 5 bases and the J gene end by 2 bases; junction bases not matched to a gene: 4. The length of the CDR3 is 14 residues. CDR3: CASSPAGGAYEQYF. The CDR3 DNA reads as TGTGCCAGCAGCCCAGCGGGAGGAGCCTACGAGCAGTACTTC.

The V call is TRBV7-3, the J call TRBJ2-3; TRBD2 agrees at 10 bases. The CDR3 is made up of 15 amino acids. V was clipped by 4 bases and J by 6 bases; unmatched bases: 7. CDR1 is SGHTA and CDR2 is FQGTGA in the germline V gene. The CDR3 nucleotides are TGTGCCAGCAGCTCGACTAGCGGGCTGACCGATACGCAGTATTTT. Residues: CASSSTSGLTDTQYF.

The V and J genes are TRBV12-2 and TRBJ2-7; the table's D gene call, TRBD2, was not cross checked with the DNA. TRBV12-2 is recorded as a pseudogene. The CDR3 has 16 amino acids. The CDR3 bases are TGTGCAAGTCGCTTCTGGAGTCCTAGTTCCTCCTACGAGCAGTACTTC. This encodes CASRFWSPSSSYEQYF.

This chain uses TRBV5-1 with TRBJ2-1, with TRBD2 identical over 8 bases. Germline trimming cut 4 bases from V and 2 bases from J; bases unmatched to any gene: 8. From germline, CDR1 is SGHRS and CDR2 YFSETQ. The CDR3 consists of 16 residues. The CDR3 sequence is CASSLLGGATYNEQFF. The CDR3 coding sequence is TGCGCCAGCAGCCTGCTCGGGGGGGCCACCTACAATGAGCAGTTCTTC.

The chain combines TRBV4-3 with TRBJ2-5; 7 nucleotides agree with TRBD2. Germline CDR1 and CDR2: LGHNA and YSLEER. Unmatched junction bases numbered 7, after V lost 0 bases and J lost 9 bases. This CDR3 spans 14 amino acids. DNA for the CDR3: TGCGCCAGCAGCCAAGATATGGGGGGGTCTGCCCAGTACTTC. It is translated as CASSQDMGGSAQYF.